A single sample gave rise to the 21 T cell receptor beta chains below, sequenced in a study of T cell changes during pregnancy in multiple sclerosis. TCRdb's copy holds only in-frame clones and misses some; the assay was immunoSEQ multiplex PCR. The sample consists of fewer than 80,000 clones, 80% to 95% of them appearing once. Material: peripheral blood, obtained in the third trimester of pregnancy. These receptors all come from a female donor in good health, enrolled as a control in a pregnancy study.

The chain combines TRBV5-4 with TRBJ1-4; D uncertain. Germline V gives CDR1 SGHNT, CDR2 YYREEE (reference sequence). The CDR3 spans 14 residues. With 2 bases removed from V and 6 bases from J, the gap between germline ends came to 11 bases. CDR3 amino acids: CASSFLPVDEKLFF. CDR3 in DNA: TGTGCCAGCAGCTTTCTGCCGGTGGATGAAAAACTGTTTTTT. The whole variable domain, remainder taken from reference TRBV5-4 and TRBJ1-4, is ETGVTQSPTHLIKTRGQQVTLRCSSQSGHNTVSWYQQALGQGPQFIFQYYREEENGRGNFPPRFSGLQFPNYSSELNVNALELDDSALYLCASSFLPVDEKLFFGSGTQLSVL.

This rearrangement joins TRBV4-3 to TRBJ2-3; D may be TRBD2 (5 bases). The V gene's germline CDR1 is LGHNA and CDR2 YSLEER. The CDR3 runs to 13 residues. V shed 2 bases and J shed 6 bases, with 9 bases lying between them. Written as DNA, the CDR3 is TGCGCCAGCAGCCAACCACCGGGGGATACGCAGTATTTT. Translated, it gives CASSQPPGDTQYF.

This sequence joins TRBV6-1 and TRBJ2-7, with 9 bases fitting TRBD1. V lost 4 bases and J lost 5; bases outside the gene matches: 12. The germline V gene encodes CDR1 MNHNS and CDR2 SASEGT. CDR3 length: 16 amino acids. This CDR3 is CASSGNRDREGHEQYF. The CDR3 coding sequence is TGTGCCAGCAGTGGAAACCGGGACAGGGAAGGGCACGAGCAGTACTTC.

The rearrangement links TRBV5-4 to TRBJ2-5; 15 bases map to TRBD2. Germline V gives CDR1 SGHNT, CDR2 YYREEE (reference sequence). The CDR3 loop spans 16 amino acids. V lost 4 bases, J lost 7 bases, and 8 bases stayed unmatched. CDR3 coding DNA: TGTGCCAGCAGCCCAGGGACTAGCGGGGGGCGGGTGACCCAGTACTTC. Amino acid sequence: CASSPGTSGGRVTQYF.

The chain joins TRBV4-2 to TRBJ2-1; 11 bases are shared with TRBD2. CDR1 is LGHNA and CDR2 is YNFKEQ in the germline V gene. With V trimmed by 5 bases and J by 6 bases, 6 bases remained unmatched. The CDR3 runs to 15 residues. The CDR3 loop is CASSVLAGGVNEQFF. The CDR3 nucleotides are TGTGCCAGCAGCGTCCTAGCGGGAGGCGTCAATGAGCAGTTCTTC.

V is TRBV7-9 and J is TRBJ2-1, with 7 bases aligning to TRBD2. Germline trimming cut 2 bases from V and 6 bases from J; bases unmatched to any gene: 10. The CDR3 length is 16 residues. Germline lookup yields CDR1 SEHNR and CDR2 FQNEAQ (reference sequence). CDR3 in amino acids: CASSLPRAGISNEQFF. DNA of the CDR3: TGTGCCAGCAGCTTACCCCGAGCGGGGATCTCCAATGAGCAGTTCTTC.

The chain uses TRBV6-5 and TRBJ1-1; D is uncertain. Germline CDR1 is MNHEY and CDR2 is SVGAGI. With 4 bases removed from V and 4 bases from J, the gap between germline ends came to 10 bases. This CDR3 has 13 amino acids. The CDR3, as DNA: TGTGCCAGCAGTTTCCTTTACGGCACTGAAGCTTTCTTT. This gives the protein CASSFLYGTEAFF.

J is TRBJ2-7 and V is TRBV18; TRBD2 is a possible D gene (6 bases). V was shortened by 3 bases and J by 2 bases, with 11 bases between the two germline ends. The length of the CDR3 is 14 residues. Germline V gives CDR1 KGHSH, CDR2 LQKENI. The CDR3 nucleotides read TGTGCCAGCTCACCCGCGGGACCCGCCTACGAGCAGTACTTC. As protein: CASSPAGPAYEQYF.

The chain is built from TRBV29-1 and TRBJ2-1; D not certain. V shed 7 bases and J shed 0 bases, with 13 bases lying between them. In germline, CDR1 is SQVTM, CDR2 ANQGSEA. The CDR3 runs to 14 residues. CDR3 protein: CSADQIYSYNEQFF. As DNA, the CDR3 is TGCAGCGCAGATCAGATATACTCCTACAATGAGCAGTTCTTC.

The rearrangement links TRBV11-2 to TRBJ2-4; 8 nucleotides line up with TRBD2. Germline V gives CDR1 SGHAT, CDR2 FQNNGV. V gave up 5 bases and J gave up 2 bases; unmatched junction bases: 14. This CDR3 is built from 18 residues. The CDR3 here is CASSQTSDLGETKNIQYF. Here the CDR3 DNA reads TGTGCCAGCAGCCAGACTAGCGATCTAGGCGAAACCAAAAACATTCAGTACTTC. Supplemented by reference TRBV11-2 and TRBJ2-4, the full variable domain reads EAGVAQSPRYKIIEKRQSVAFWCNPISGHATLYWYQQILGQGPKLLIQFQNNGVVDDSQLPKDRFSAERLKGVDSTLKIQPAKLEDSAVYLCASSQTSDLGETKNIQYFGAGTRLSVL.

This sequence joins TRBV2 and TRBJ2-1, with 8 nucleotides matching TRBD1. The ends lost 4 bases at V and 6 bases at J; junction bases unmatched: 5. This CDR3 has 14 residues. CDR1 is SNHLY and CDR2 is FYNNEI in the germline V gene. CDR3 sequence: CASSGQGRSNEQFF. As DNA, the CDR3 is TGTGCCAGCAGTGGACAGGGGAGGAGCAATGAGCAGTTCTTC. Full variable domain (missing parts from reference TRBV2 and TRBJ2-1): EPEVTQTPSHQVTQMGQEVILRCVPISNHLYFYWYRQILGQKVEFLVSFYNNEISEKSEIFDDQFSVERPDGSNFTLKIRSTKLEDSAMYFCASSGQGRSNEQFFGPGTRLTVL.

The chain combines TRBV11-2 with TRBJ1-2, with TRBD1 as a possible D gene (5 bases). The CDR3 consists of 14 residues. The germline V gene has CDR1 SGHAT and CDR2 FQNNGV. The V end was cut by 5 bases, the J end by 4 bases, with 14 bases between. The CDR3 is CASSTWRGPYGYTF. CDR3 nucleotide sequence: TGTGCCAGCAGCACTTGGAGGGGCCCCTATGGCTACACCTTC.

The rearrangement links TRBV19 to TRBJ2-5, with D possibly TRBD1 on 5 matching bases. Trimming shortened V by 1 base and J by 5 bases, and 11 bases separated the two germline ends. Looked up from germline, CDR1 is LNHDA and CDR2 is SQIVND (reference sequence). The CDR3 has 14 amino acids. The CDR3 loop is CASSIAAGMETQYF. CDR3 DNA: TGTGCCAGTAGTATAGCGGCAGGGATGGAGACCCAGTACTTC.

This clone was seen a single time. V and J are TRBV5-1 and TRBJ2-7, with TRBD1 matching over 9 bases. With 4 bases clipped from V and 6 bases from J, the junction kept 5 bases outside the gene matches. In germline, CDR1 is SGHRS, CDR2 YFSETQ. The length of the CDR3 is 13 residues. The DNA for the CDR3 is TGCGCCAGCAGCAGGGACAGGGTTGGCGAGCAGTACTTC. Translating gives CASSRDRVGEQYF.

Written as DNA, the CDR3 is TGTGCCAGCAGCGAACTAACAGGAATCTATGGCTACACCTTC. As protein: CASSELTGIYGYTF. The chain employs TRBV11-1 and TRBJ1-2, with a tentative D call TRBD1 (5 bases). The CDR3 sequence is 14 residues long. Between the trimmed V and J ends, which lost 5 bases and 4 bases, there was a span of 14 bases. Germline V gene data show CDR1 as SGHAT and CDR2 as FQDESV (reference sequence).

This rearrangement joins TRBV5-1 to TRBJ1-1; D remains unclear. Germline V lookup: CDR1 SGHRS, CDR2 YFSETQ. Trimming took 0 bases from V and 5 from J, leaving 11 bases between them. The CDR3 runs to 14 residues. The CDR3 protein is CASSLEREGTEAFF. In nucleotides, the CDR3 is TGCGCCAGCAGCTTGGAGCGGGAAGGGACTGAAGCTTTCTTT.

This sequence joins TRBV5-5 and TRBJ1-2; D may be TRBD1 (5 bases). Trimming took 4 bases from V and 4 from J, leaving 17 bases between them. CDR3 length equals 15 residues. Germline V gene data show CDR1 as SGHKS and CDR2 as YYEKEE (reference sequence). CDR3 bases: TGTGCCAGCAGCCTGCAGTGGGGGGAATCCTATGGCTACACCTTC. Residues: CASSLQWGESYGYTF. Looking up the rest from reference TRBV5-5 and TRBJ1-2 gives the full variable domain: DAGVTQSPTHLIKTRGQQVTLRCSPISGHKSVSWYQQVLGQGPQFIFQYYEKEERGRGNFPDRFSARQFPNYSSELNVNALLLGDSALYLCASSLQWGESYGYTFGSGTRLTVV.

This clone was seen only a few times. V and J are TRBV19 and TRBJ2-1; 10 positions match TRBD2. The CDR3 covers 17 residues. Trimming removed 3 bases from V and 6 bases from J; junction bases left unmatched: 11. Germline CDR1 is LNHDA and CDR2 is SQIVND (reference sequence). The CDR3 bases are TGTGCCAGTAGTATTCCTCTCTCTAGCGGGGGACGCAATGAGCAGTTCTTC. Translating gives CASSIPLSSGGRNEQFF.

This clone was seen more than once but under ten times. The chain couples TRBV18 to TRBJ1-1; D is undetermined. The germline gives CDR1 KGHSH, CDR2 LQKENI. The CDR3 is made up of 13 amino acids. V was trimmed by 5 bases and J by 2 bases, leaving 9 bases between them. The CDR3 protein is CASSAQRNTEAFF. The CDR3 bases are TGTGCCAGCTCAGCACAGCGAAACACTGAAGCTTTCTTT.

The rearrangement links TRBV27 to TRBJ1-2; the D is unclear. With 4 bases removed from V and 5 bases from J, the gap between germline ends came to 14 bases. The CDR3 is made up of 14 amino acids. In germline, CDR1 is MNHEY, CDR2 SMNVEV (reference sequence). CDR3 in amino acids: CASSSDGKTYGYTF. Here the CDR3 DNA reads TGTGCCAGCAGTTCGGACGGGAAAACTTATGGCTACACCTTC.

The chain links TRBV11-1 to TRBJ2-5, with 9 bases that match TRBD2. The CDR3 extends over 15 amino acids. The J segment lost 5 bases and the V segment lost 6 bases, leaving 10 bases of the junction unmatched. Germline values: CDR1 SGHAT, CDR2 FQDESV (reference sequence). CDR3 in amino acids: CASRPAGGILETQYF. CDR3 in DNA: TGTGCCAGCAGGCCAGCGGGAGGTATTTTGGAGACCCAGTACTTC.